These 21 T cell receptor beta chains came from one sample sequenced in a study of CD4 T cells in relation to SARS-CoV-2 and coronaviruses. The unexposed donors gave CD4+ T cells in about 2011-2018, prior to COVID-19. CD4+ T cells were isolated from the cells after about ten days of culture. TCRdb's copy holds only in-frame clones and misses some; the assay was immunoSEQ multiplex PCR. The data show under 30,000 clones, with about two thirds seen just once and roughly 12% held by the top ten. These receptors lack a known antigen. Sequenced sample: CD4+ T cells from PBMCs, cultured in vitro. These receptors came from a human donor in good health.

The rearrangement uses TRBV10-2 and TRBJ2-4; D may be TRBD1 or TRBD2 (5 bases each). The CDR3 extends over 14 amino acids. Trimming left V 3 bases short and J 4 bases short, with 10 bases between. The germline gives CDR1 WSHSY, CDR2 SAAADI. The CDR3 loop reads CASSEMGPKNIQYF. CDR3 in DNA: TGCGCCAGCAGTGAAATGGGACCAAAAAACATTCAGTACTTC.

This clone was observed a single time. The chain uses TRBV6-2 or TRBV6-3 and TRBJ1-1; D is unresolved. Germline loops: CDR1 MNHEY, CDR2 SVGEGT. CDR3 size: 14 residues. The V and J ends lost 5 bases and 0 bases respectively, with 10 bases between them. The DNA of the CDR3 is TGTGCCAGCAGTCCAGCCACCATGAACACTGAAGCTTTCTTT. Protein product: CASSPATMNTEAFF.

The chain has TRBV2 and TRBJ1-3, with D tentatively TRBD1 (5 bases). The CDR3 is 13 amino acids. Trimming removed 4 bases from V and 4 bases from J, with 8 bases in between. Germline V gene lookup returns CDR1 SNHLY and CDR2 FYNNEI. Here the CDR3 DNA reads TGTGCCAGCAGTGGACAGACGGGAAACACCATATATTTT. This gives the protein CASSGQTGNTIYF. Based on the CDR3 plus reference TRBV2 and TRBJ1-3, the full variable domain is EPEVTQTPSHQVTQMGQEVILRCVPISNHLYFYWYRQILGQKVEFLVSFYNNEISEKSEIFDDQFSVERPDGSNFTLKIRSTKLEDSAMYFCASSGQTGNTIYFGEGSWLTVV.

The chain recombines TRBV10-3 with TRBJ2-7; D gene unclear. CDR1 is ENHRY and CDR2 is SYGVKD in the germline V gene. Trimming stripped 0 bases from V and 4 bases from J, with 10 bases between. CDR3 length: 14 residues. CDR3 nucleotide sequence: TGTGCCATCAGTGAGTCATTGGATCTTTACGAGCAGTACTTC. Protein product: CAISESLDLYEQYF.

The rearrangement uses TRBV6-5 and TRBJ2-7; D tentatively fits TRBD1 or TRBD2 (5 bases each). The CDR3 is made up of 14 amino acids. Trimming removed 0 bases at V and 4 bases at J, with 10 bases between. CDR1 MNHEY and CDR2 SVGAGI come from the germline V gene. The CDR3 DNA reads TGTGCCAGCAGTTACTCGGGGGTGCAGTACGAGCAGTACTTC. Amino acid sequence: CASSYSGVQYEQYF.

The chain uses TRBV30 and TRBJ2-7; maybe TRBD2 (6 bases). Germline values: CDR1 GTSNPN, CDR2 SVGIG (reference sequence). Trimming took off 4 bases at V and 6 bases at J, with 16 bases between the two ends. The CDR3 has 13 residues. The CDR3 reads CAWTRGEIGEQYF. The DNA of the CDR3 is TGTGCCTGGACCCGCGGGGAAATCGGCGAGCAGTACTTC.

The chain is built from TRBV7-2 and TRBJ2-4; no reliable D call. CDR3 size: 19 residues. V gave up 2 bases and J gave up 2 bases, with 22 bases separating them. Germline CDR1 SGHTA, CDR2 FQGNSA. The CDR3 DNA sequence: TGTGCCAGCAGCTTACGACCCATTTGGAGTTCGCTGACCAAAAACATTCAGTACTTC. Its protein is CASSLRPIWSSLTKNIQYF.

This clone was seen a few times. The rearrangement joins TRBV19 to TRBJ1-4, with 7 bases lining up with TRBD1. Germline CDR1 reads LNHDA; CDR2 reads SQIVND (reference sequence). The CDR3 length is 15 residues. J lost 8 bases, V lost 2 bases, and 8 bases had no gene match. DNA of the CDR3: TGTGCCAGTAGTATACGGAGCCAAGGGGGCGAAAAACTGTTTTTT. This codes for CASSIRSQGGEKLFF.

This clone was seen just once. The V call is TRBV6-2 or TRBV6-3, the J call TRBJ2-7; 8 bases match TRBD2. Germline CDR1 is MNHEY and CDR2 is SVGEGT. V was clipped by 5 bases and J by 4 bases; unmatched bases: 7. CDR3 length: 14 amino acids. The CDR3 spells CASSKTGGAYEQYF. CDR3 coding DNA: TGTGCCAGCAGTAAGACCGGGGGGGCGTACGAGCAGTACTTC.

The chain has TRBV21-1 and TRBJ1-1. TRBV21-1 is a pseudogene. This CDR3 is built from 16 residues. CDR3 sequence reads: CASSKGRGAPNTEAFF. CDR3 sequence (DNA): TGTGCCAGCAGCAAAGGGAGAGGGGCTCCGAACACTGAAGCTTTCTTT.

The chain combines TRBV9 with TRBJ2-7, with 15 bases identical to TRBD2. The CDR3 contains 16 residues. With 4 bases clipped from V and 1 base from J, the junction kept 3 bases outside the gene matches. Germline V gene lookup returns CDR1 SGDLS and CDR2 YYNGEE. The chain's CDR3 is CASSKGLAGGSYEQYF. The CDR3 coding sequence is TGTGCCAGCAGCAAGGGACTAGCGGGGGGATCCTACGAGCAGTACTTC.

The gene calls are TRBV19 and TRBJ2-5; 7 nucleotides agree with TRBD2. The CDR3 has 13 amino acids. The junction had 2 bases not matched to a gene; V was cut back by 6 bases and J by 1 base. The V gene's germline CDR1 is LNHDA and CDR2 SQIVND (reference sequence). The CDR3 coding sequence is TGTGCCAGTAGGGGAGGGCCCCAAGAGACCCAGTACTTC. Protein: CASRGGPQETQYF.

DNA for the CDR3: TGTGCCAGCACGCGGGGCACAGATACGCAGTATTTT. This codes for CASTRGTDTQYF. The chain recombines TRBV6-5 with TRBJ2-3, with a tentative D call TRBD2 (5 bases). The CDR3 covers 12 residues. V was clipped by 7 bases and J by 1 base, with 6 bases between them. The germline gives CDR1 MNHEY, CDR2 SVGAGI.

The chain recombines TRBV3-1 (or the pseudogene TRBV3-2) with TRBJ2-5; the match to TRBD2 covers 10 bases. The germline V gene has CDR1 LGHDT and CDR2 YNNKEL (reference sequence). Trimming took 4 bases from V and 3 from J; bases not matched to a gene: 2. CDR3 size: 14 residues. CDR3 sequence reads: CASSLTSGEETQYF. Here the CDR3 DNA reads TGTGCCAGCAGCCTTACTAGCGGGGAAGAGACCCAGTACTTC.

The chain uses TRBV7-8 and TRBJ1-1, with D uncertain. CDR1 SGHVS and CDR2 FQNEAQ come from the germline V gene. V was shortened by 1 base and J by 0 bases, with 12 bases between the two germline ends. The CDR3 has 16 residues. In nucleotides, the CDR3 is TGTGCCAGCAGCTTAGGGCAGCCCTGGATGAACACTGAAGCTTTCTTT. It codes for CASSLGQPWMNTEAFF.

V is TRBV19 and J is TRBJ1-2, with unresolved D. The V end lost 5 bases, the J end lost 4 bases, and 23 bases lay between the germline ends. Per germline, CDR1 LNHDA and CDR2 SQIVND (reference sequence). The CDR3 has 17 residues. The chain's CDR3 is CASSPALAEGSIYGYTF. In DNA, the CDR3 is TGTGCCAGTAGTCCGGCCCTAGCCGAGGGTTCTATCTATGGCTACACCTTC.

The V gene is TRBV10-1, the J gene TRBJ2-2; D is undetermined. Germline V CDR1 and CDR2: WNHNN, SYGVQD (reference sequence). The length of the CDR3 is 16 residues. Trimming stripped 0 bases from V and 4 bases from J, with 12 bases between. In DNA form, the CDR3 reads TGCGCCAGCAGTGAGTCCGGGCCCGCCCGCACCGGGGAGCTGTTTTTT. It is translated as CASSESGPARTGELFF.

This clone has just one count. The chain is built from TRBV3-1 (or the pseudogene TRBV3-2) and TRBJ2-1, with D possibly being TRBD2 (5 bases). V lost 4 bases to trimming and J lost 6 bases, with 16 bases between them. This CDR3 has 15 amino acids. The germline V gene encodes CDR1 LGHDT and CDR2 YNNKEL (reference sequence). Written as DNA, the CDR3 is TGTGCCAGCAGCCCCTCCTCGATTGCGGGCAATGAGCAGTTCTTC. Protein product: CASSPSSIAGNEQFF.

The chain carries TRBV30 and TRBJ1-1; D may be TRBD1 (5 bases). Trimming removed 2 bases from V and 8 bases from J, with 12 bases in between. Germline V CDR1 and CDR2: GTSNPN, SVGIG (reference sequence). The CDR3 is made up of 12 amino acids. CDR3 region: CAWSPQVTEAFF. In DNA form, the CDR3 reads TGTGCCTGGAGTCCACAGGTAACAGAAGCTTTCTTT.

This clone came up once. The chain is built from TRBV7-9 and TRBJ2-3; D is possibly TRBD1 (6 bases). This CDR3 region has 16 residues. Germline V gives CDR1 SEHNR, CDR2 FQNEAQ (reference sequence). Trimming removed 4 bases from V and 0 bases from J, with 14 bases in between. The CDR3 sequence is CASSSGETLSTDTQYF. CDR3 nucleotides: TGTGCCAGCAGCTCAGGGGAGACCCTTAGCACAGATACGCAGTATTTT.

This chain uses TRBV6-5 with TRBJ2-7, with TRBD1 matching 8 bases. Germline V gene sequence: CDR1 MNHEY, CDR2 SVGAGI. The junction had 6 bases not matched to a gene; V was cut back by 10 bases and J by 4 bases. The CDR3 runs to 12 residues. The CDR3 region is CAIRQGWYEQYF. The CDR3 DNA reads as TGTGCCATAAGACAGGGGTGGTACGAGCAGTACTTC.